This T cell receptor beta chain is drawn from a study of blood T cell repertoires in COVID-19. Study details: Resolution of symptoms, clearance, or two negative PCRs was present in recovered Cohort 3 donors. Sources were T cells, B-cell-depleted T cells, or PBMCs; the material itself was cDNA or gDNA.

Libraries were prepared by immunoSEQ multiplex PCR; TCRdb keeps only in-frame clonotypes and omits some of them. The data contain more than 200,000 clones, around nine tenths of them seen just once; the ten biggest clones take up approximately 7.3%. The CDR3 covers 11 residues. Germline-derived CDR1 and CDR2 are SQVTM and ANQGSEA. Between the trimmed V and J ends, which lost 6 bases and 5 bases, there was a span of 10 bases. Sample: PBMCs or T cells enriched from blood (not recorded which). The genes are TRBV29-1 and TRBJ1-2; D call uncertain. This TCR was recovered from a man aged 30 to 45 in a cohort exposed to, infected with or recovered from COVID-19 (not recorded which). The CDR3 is CSVDTGYGYTF. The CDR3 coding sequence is TGCAGCGTGGATACGGGTTATGGCTACACCTTC.